A selection of T cell receptor beta chains follows, all from one sample in a study of cytomegalovirus exposure and HLA in healthy donors. The protocol was immunoSEQ multiplex PCR, while the TCRdb copy is restricted to in-frame clones and leaves out a portion. Here the sample spans 150,000 to 200,000 clones, around 87% being singletons. Sequences were obtained from PBMCs. The receptors stem from a woman aged 18-30 years in good health and CMV-seronegative. Both conserved end residues are part of each CDR3. The D gene is left open where the match is weak. Clone size is given for some rows only: seen once, a few or many times, or a class if the clone is expanded.

len,j_gene,v_gene,abundance,d_gene,CDR3nt,CDR3aa
18,TRBJ1-4,TRBV10-3,-,TRBD1,TGTGCCACCCAAGATGTGGGGACAGGGGGCGAGGCTAATGAAAAACTGTTTTTT,CATQDVGTGGEANEKLFF
15,TRBJ2-7,TRBV2,-,-,TGTGCCAGCAGTGAAGGAGGGAGGACACGGAGGGAGCAGTACTTC,CASSEGGRTRREQYF
11,TRBJ1-1,TRBV2,-,TRBD1,TGTGCCACCCGACAGGGCTCTGAAGCTTTCTTT,CATRQGSEAFF
16,TRBJ2-7,TRBV9,-,TRBD1,TGTGCCAGCAGCGTAGCTCGGACAGGACCCTCCTACGAGCAGTACTTC,CASSVARTGPSYEQYF
13,TRBJ1-6,TRBV19,-,-,TGTGCCAGTAGTATCAGCGGACGCTCACCCCTCCACTTT,CASSISGRSPLHF
14,TRBJ2-7,TRBV5-1,-,TRBD2,TGCGCCAGCAGCTACCTAGCGGGGGGCTACGAGCAGTACTTC,CASSYLAGGYEQYF
14,TRBJ1-2,TRBV28,-,-,TGTGCCAGCAGTTACCGGGACTTGTTTTATGGCTACACCTTC,CASSYRDLFYGYTF
15,TRBJ2-7,TRBV4-3,-,-,TGCGCCAGCAGCCAAGATTTAGGGAGCTCCTACGAGCAGTACTTC,CASSQDLGSSYEQYF
18,TRBJ1-5,TRBV28,-,TRBD1,TGTGCCAGCAGTTTAAGGGACAGGGCCTATCGTGGCAATCAGCCCCAGCATTTT,CASSLRDRAYRGNQPQHF
15,TRBJ1-2,TRBV6-1,-,TRBD1,TGTGCCAGCAGTGAAGCCCAGGGGGCCAGCTATGGCTACACCTTC,CASSEAQGASYGYTF
13,TRBJ1-5,TRBV30,-,-,TGTGCCTGGAGTTCGGGAGCCCTACAGCCCCAGCATTTT,CAWSSGALQPQHF
17,TRBJ2-1,TRBV11-3,few,-,TGTGCCAGCAGCTTAGCACTTAGCTCGAGCTCCTACAATGAGCAGTTCTTC,CASSLALSSSSYNEQFF
14,TRBJ1-3,TRBV2,-,-,TGTGCCAGCAGTGAGATTCAGGGCCGAAACACCATATATTTT,CASSEIQGRNTIYF
13,TRBJ1-5,TRBV6-6,-,-,TGTGCCAGCAGTTACCAAAGCAATCAGCCCCAGCATTTT,CASSYQSNQPQHF
16,TRBJ2-2,TRBV4-2,-,TRBD2,TGTGCCAGCAGCCAAGGAGGTAGCGGGGGAACCGGGGAGCTGTTTTTT,CASSQGGSGGTGELFF
15,TRBJ2-7,TRBV6-5,-,TRBD2,TGTGCCAGCAGTTACTCGGCGGGAGGAGGGGACGAGCAGTACTTC,CASSYSAGGGDEQYF
14,TRBJ1-2,TRBV7-9,-,-,TGTTCCAGCAGTCCCGGGCAGGCCGCGGGTGGCTACACCTTC,CSSSPGQAAGGYTF
15,TRBJ2-2,TRBV11-3,-,-,TGTGCCAGCCAAGGTACAGGCCGGTACACCGGGGAGCTGTTTTTT,CASQGTGRYTGELFF
16,TRBJ1-3,TRBV6-4,-,TRBD1,TGTGCCAGCAGGCTCAAAGGGACAGGGGCCGGAAACACCATATATTTT,CASRLKGTGAGNTIYF